This TCR beta chain derives from a study of blood T cell repertoires in COVID-19. This table comes from immunoSEQ multiplex PCR, and its TCRdb copy is limited to in-frame clones, with some not included. This table has some 130,000 clones, roughly 89% appearing once. This receptor was obtained from a man aged 60 to 69 with COVID-19, enrolled during active disease. Sample: peripheral blood.

The CDR3 loop reads CASSLTLASGELFF. The CDR3 DNA reads TGTGCCAGCAGCTTAACTTTAGCATCCGGGGAGCTGTTTTTT. The chain links TRBV7-3 to TRBJ2-2; no clear D. Germline V gives CDR1 SGHTA, CDR2 FQGTGA. The CDR3 covers 14 residues. Trimming took 0 bases from V and 6 from J, leaving 8 bases between them.